Here is one T cell receptor (beta chain) with its context. Germline-derived CDR1 and CDR2 are SGDLS and YYNGEE. V lost 1 base to trimming and J lost 7 bases; unmatched junction nucleotides: 8. This CDR3 is built from 15 residues. As for time point: patch test 3, about 24 weeks after DPC sensitization. Treatment in this sample: therapeutic diphenylcyclopropenone sensitization with weekly scalp DPC. These data are taken from a study of human T cells and chemical hapten exposure. Turning to the study itself: Small discrepancies in pooled library volume mainly accounted for the varying TCR yields per sample.

Via MiXCR, TCRdb re-called the RACE reads, giving one row per CDR3 protein. Seen here are 80,000 to 100,000 distinct CDR3 sequences, roughly a quarter observed once, and the top ten hold over 9%. This rearrangement joins TRBV9 to TRBJ2-3; TRBD2 matches at 8 bases. The receptor was isolated from a man aged 35-49 years with alopecia areata. Some clones in this sample may be carry-over from other donors' samples. The sample consisted of whole blood, taken in connection with sensitization to the hapten diphenylcyclopropenone (DPC). The CDR3 loop is CASSVTSGTRNTQYF. The CDR3 nucleotides read TGTGCCAGCAGCGTAACTAGCGGAACACGGAATACGCAGTATTTT.